Listed here are 16 T cell receptor beta chains from one sample, sequenced in a study of sequential checkpoint blockade in melanoma. Using immunoSEQ multiplex PCR, the repertoire was profiled, and TCRdb retains in-frame clones only, with some absent. Found here are 1,500 to 2,000 clones, roughly 73% of them singletons; the top ten hold roughly 23%. The treatment here: randomized to nivolumab then ipilimumab (arm A) or the reverse (arm B). The starting material was CD8+ T cells sorted from blood (inferred from file names), obtained from a patient given nivolumab and ipilimumab in sequence. Receptors were obtained from a human donor with melanoma.

The gene calls are TRBV6-4 and TRBJ1-5, with 7 positions matching TRBD1. Per germline, CDR1 MRHNA and CDR2 SNTAGT. The CDR3 loop spans 13 amino acids. V shed 8 bases, J shed 7 bases, and the junction held 8 bases outside the gene matches. CDR3 nucleotides: TGTGCCAGCGCTCCAGGGGGTGGCCAGCCCCAGCATTTT. Protein sequence: CASAPGGGQPQHF.

The V gene is TRBV7-8, the J gene TRBJ2-7, with 13 bases fitting TRBD2. CDR3 length equals 17 residues. Trimming removed 5 bases from V and 4 bases from J; junction bases left unmatched: 11. Germline V lookup: CDR1 SGHVS, CDR2 FQNEAQ. In DNA form, the CDR3 reads TGTGCCAGCAGCCCCTCCTTGACTAGCGGGGGGTGGTACGAGCAGTACTTC. Protein: CASSPSLTSGGWYEQYF.

The chain couples TRBV5-1 to TRBJ2-7; 9 bases are a match to TRBD1. V shed 1 base, J shed 3 bases, and the junction held 5 bases outside the gene matches. In germline, CDR1 is SGHRS, CDR2 YFSETQ. This CDR3 is 15 amino acids long. Written as DNA, the CDR3 is TGCGCCAGCAGCTTGCGGCGGGACAGGGACTACGAGCAGTACTTC. Protein sequence: CASSLRRDRDYEQYF.

The chain couples TRBV30 to TRBJ1-3, with 10 bases identical to TRBD1. Germline-derived CDR1 and CDR2 are GTSNPN and SVGIG (reference sequence). Unmatched junction bases numbered 17, after V lost 2 bases and J lost 4 bases. CDR3 length equals 19 residues. The CDR3 reads CAWSPPDRGLLWWGNTIYF. The CDR3 DNA reads TGTGCCTGGAGTCCCCCTGACAGGGGGCTTCTTTGGTGGGGAAACACCATATATTTT.

The gene calls are TRBV5-4 and TRBJ2-7, with D possibly matching TRBD2 (6 bases). V was shortened by 4 bases and J by 8 bases, with 13 bases between the two germline ends. CDR1 is SGHNT, CDR2 YYREEE, per germline (reference sequence). CDR3 length equals 12 residues. The CDR3 DNA is TGTGCCAGCAGCACGGAGGGGATTCAGCAGTACTTC. This encodes CASSTEGIQQYF. The variable domain in full, with the rest retrieved from reference TRBV5-4 and TRBJ2-7, is ETGVTQSPTHLIKTRGQQVTLRCSSQSGHNTVSWYQQALGQGPQFIFQYYREEENGRGNFPPRFSGLQFPNYSSELNVNALELDDSALYLCASSTEGIQQYFGPGTRLTVT.

This chain uses TRBV7-9 with TRBJ2-7, with a weak D call TRBD2 (5 bases). The CDR3 sequence is 12 residues long. Germline V CDR1 and CDR2: SEHNR, FQNEAQ (reference sequence). The V and J ends lost 1 base and 4 bases respectively, with 5 bases between them. This CDR3 is CASSLGTYEQYF. CDR3 in DNA: TGTGCCAGCAGCTTAGGGACTTACGAGCAGTACTTC.

This chain links TRBV6-5 with TRBJ2-2, with 8 positions matching TRBD1. Germline CDR1 reads MNHEY; CDR2 reads SVGAGI. This CDR3 spans 14 amino acids. V lost 8 bases, J lost 4 bases, and 6 bases stayed unmatched. CDR3 sequence (DNA): TGTGCCAGCGGACAGGGCGAGGTCACCGGGGAGCTGTTTTTT. This encodes CASGQGEVTGELFF.

V and J are TRBV21-1 and TRBJ1-4; the table's TRBD1 call for D was not verified on the DNA. TRBV21-1 counts as a pseudogene. This CDR3 region has 19 residues. For the CDR3, the DNA is TGTGCCAGCAGCAAAGATGAGGACAGGGGGTCTTCTGGGGATGAAAAACTGTTTTTT. Its translation: CASSKDEDRGSSGDEKLFF.

This clone came up once. CDR3: CASSPSVATHSDNEQFF. Here the CDR3 DNA reads TGTGCCAGCAGTCCAAGTGTAGCTACACATTCCGACAATGAGCAGTTCTTC. The chain employs TRBV21-1 and TRBJ2-1; the table's TRBD2 call for D was not verified on the DNA. TRBV21-1 is a known pseudogene. The CDR3 sequence is 17 residues long.

This rearrangement joins TRBV13 to TRBJ1-3; 7 nucleotides match TRBD1. V gave up 3 bases and J gave up 2 bases; unmatched junction bases: 7. In germline, CDR1 is PRHDT, CDR2 FYEKMQ (reference sequence). This CDR3 has 16 residues. CDR3 DNA: TGTGCCAGCAGCTTGGGTTCCGGGACAGCTGGAAACACCATATATTTT. Residues: CASSLGSGTAGNTIYF.

The chain recombines TRBV27 with TRBJ1-1; D is unresolved. Germline CDR1 is MNHEY and CDR2 is SMNVEV (reference sequence). V dropped 4 bases and J dropped 3 bases, with 15 bases sitting between them. CDR3 size: 15 residues. The CDR3 loop reads CASSSKPREDTEAFF. CDR3 in DNA: TGTGCCAGCAGTTCGAAACCGAGGGAGGACACTGAAGCTTTCTTT.

CDR3 in amino acids: CASSYDSPTEAFF. CDR3 DNA sequence: TGCGCCAGCAGCTACGACAGTCCTACTGAAGCTTTCTTT. This chain uses TRBV5-1 with TRBJ1-1; a weak D match, TRBD1 (5 bases). The CDR3 sequence is 13 residues long. V was cut by 3 bases and J by 5 bases, with 11 bases left in between. The germline V gene encodes CDR1 SGHRS and CDR2 YFSETQ.

The chain uses TRBV2 and TRBJ2-7; TRBD2 matches 8 bases. Germline V gene sequence: CDR1 SNHLY, CDR2 FYNNEI. The CDR3 consists of 12 residues. J was trimmed by 5 bases and V by 7 bases; bases with no gene match: 4. CDR3 in DNA: TGTGCCAGCAAAGGACTAGCCCACGAGCAGTACTTC. Its translation is CASKGLAHEQYF.

This chain uses TRBV11-3 with TRBJ1-2, with D hard to call. The CDR3 consists of 14 residues. V lost 1 base, J lost 3 bases, and 9 bases lay in between. The germline CDR1 and CDR2 sequences are SGHNT and YENEEA. The CDR3 bases are TGTGCCAGCAGCTTAGTACCCGGGGACTATGGCTACACCTTC. This codes for CASSLVPGDYGYTF.

The rearrangement links TRBV6-4 to TRBJ2-1, with 14 bases matching TRBD2. V lost 2 bases to trimming and J lost 7 bases; unmatched junction nucleotides: 1. CDR3 length equals 15 residues. Germline CDR1 MRHNA, CDR2 SNTAGT. CDR3 sequence (DNA): TGTGCCAGCAGTGACGGGACTAGCGGGGGTAATGAGCAGTTCTTC. It yields the protein CASSDGTSGGNEQFF.

This rearrangement joins TRBV19 to TRBJ1-5; D is unclear. Germline values: CDR1 LNHDA, CDR2 SQIVND (reference sequence). The ends were cut back, 11 bases at V and 5 bases at J, with 16 bases in the middle. The CDR3 loop spans 13 amino acids. This CDR3 reads CASRGVLYQPQHF. Here the CDR3 DNA reads TGTGCCTCCCGGGGAGTGTTGTATCAGCCCCAGCATTTT.